Following are 7 T cell receptor beta chains from one sample sequenced in a study of CD8+ T cells in alopecia areata. Sequencing used cDNA as its template, made by extracting RNA and reverse transcribing it. Clones were read by immunoSEQ multiplex PCR, and TCRdb kept only the in-frame ones, dropping some. Here the sample spans around 210,000 clones, just over 55% being singletons. The specimen sequenced was CD8+ T cells sorted from blood. The receptor set was obtained from a human donor in good health.

The J gene is TRBJ2-7, the V gene TRBV19; possible D gene TRBD2, 6 bases. The CDR3 length is 14 residues. Looked up from germline, CDR1 is LNHDA and CDR2 is SQIVND (reference sequence). The germline V and J ends were trimmed by 5 bases and 0 bases, with 11 bases remaining between them. CDR3: CASSSSGGSYEQYF. CDR3 DNA: TGTGCCAGTAGTTCCTCCGGGGGCTCCTACGAGCAGTACTTC.

This clone was counted a few times. The chain combines TRBV6-6 with TRBJ2-3; D unclear. Per the germline V gene, CDR1 is MNHNY and CDR2 is SVGAGI (reference sequence). There are 14 residues in the CDR3. V lost 11 bases and J lost 0, with 15 bases in between. This CDR3 is CALGVATSTDTQYF. In DNA, the CDR3 is TGTGCCCTTGGAGTGGCTACTAGCACAGATACGCAGTATTTT.

This clone turned up a few times. The rearrangement joins TRBV19 to TRBJ1-6; no firm D call. Per the germline V gene, CDR1 is LNHDA and CDR2 is SQIVND (reference sequence). There are 12 residues in the CDR3. Trimming pared 5 bases from V and 7 bases from J, leaving 6 bases between. The CDR3 DNA follows: TGTGCCAGTAGTCTTCTGAATTCACCCCTCCACTTT. This codes for CASSLLNSPLHF.

Worth noting for this clone: Different DNA sequences within this sample yield the same CDR3. The chain carries TRBV29-1 and TRBJ1-1, with D unclear. The CDR3 totals 10 residues. Trimming cost V 6 bases and J 0 bases, with 2 bases left between them. Germline-derived CDR1 and CDR2 are SQVTM and ANQGSEA. This CDR3 is CSVLNTEAFF. CDR3 nucleotide sequence: TGCAGCGTACTGAACACTGAAGCTTTCTTT.

A remark on this clone: A read error may produce the germline difference seen at one junction end. This sequence joins TRBV29-1 and TRBJ2-1, with 7 positions matching TRBD1. There are 14 residues in the CDR3. Germline values: CDR1 SQVTM, CDR2 ANQGSEA. CDR3 sequence (DNA): TGCAGCGTGGAAGGGACAGTAACATACAATGAGCAGTTCTTC. Amino acid sequence: CSVEGTVTYNEQFF.

The rearrangement links TRBV5-4 to TRBJ2-6; D is tentatively TRBD1 or TRBD2 (5 bases each). The CDR3 extends over 15 amino acids. Germline CDR1 is SGHNT and CDR2 is YYREEE (reference sequence). V lost 0 bases and J 2 bases, leaving 6 bases between the germline ends. CDR3 sequence reads: CASSLVGAGANVLTF. The CDR3 bases are TGTGCCAGCAGCTTGGTGGGGGCTGGGGCCAACGTCCTGACTTTC.

This sequence joins TRBV5-1 and TRBJ2-1; weak D call: TRBD2 (5 bases). From germline, CDR1 is SGHRS and CDR2 YFSETQ. CDR3 length: 12 residues. The V end was cut by 4 bases, the J end by 3 bases, with 5 bases between. The DNA for the CDR3 is TGCGCCAGCAGCGCGGGCTACAATGAGCAGTTCTTC. Its protein product is CASSAGYNEQFF.